The 22 T cell receptor beta chains presented below share a single source sample, sequenced in a study of CD8+ T cells in alopecia areata. RNA, once extracted, was reverse transcribed into cDNA for use as the sequencing template. Here immunoSEQ multiplex PCR was the method, and the copy in TCRdb shows in-frame clones only, minus some. Of approximately 57,000 clones in the sample, around 96% were seen once. The sequencing used CD8+ T cells sorted from blood, collected at week 0. The receptors were sampled from a human donor with alopecia areata.

This sequence joins TRBV7-9 and TRBJ1-5; TRBD1 is a possible D gene (5 bases). Germline V gene lookup returns CDR1 SEHNR and CDR2 FQNEAQ (reference sequence). This CDR3 comprises 16 residues. V lost 0 bases and J 2 bases, leaving 11 bases between the germline ends. The CDR3 loop reads CASSLALGPGNQPQHF. In DNA, the CDR3 is TGTGCCAGCAGCTTAGCGTTGGGACCCGGCAATCAGCCCCAGCATTTT.

The rearrangement uses TRBV29-1 and TRBJ2-7; D could derive from TRBD1 or TRBD2 (5 bases each). There are 13 residues in the CDR3. V shed 4 bases and J shed 0 bases, with 10 bases lying between them. Germline CDR1 SQVTM, CDR2 ANQGSEA. CDR3 DNA: TGCAGCGTTGTTGGGGGTAGCTCCTACGAGCAGTACTTC. This translates into CSVVGGSSYEQYF.

The chain recombines TRBV4-1 with TRBJ2-7, with 7 bases fitting TRBD1. Trimming removed 2 bases from V and 0 bases from J; junction bases left unmatched: 7. In germline, CDR1 is MGHRA, CDR2 YSYEKL. The CDR3 is made up of 16 amino acids. The CDR3 sequence is CASSQSGQAFSYEQYF. CDR3 nucleotides: TGCGCCAGCAGCCAATCCGGACAGGCCTTCTCCTACGAGCAGTACTTC.

This chain joins TRBV5-6 and TRBJ2-7; no definite D call. This CDR3 comprises 13 residues. CDR1 SGHDT and CDR2 YYEEEE come from the germline V gene. Trimming removed 2 bases from V and 7 bases from J, with 13 bases in between. The DNA for the CDR3 is TGTGCCAGCAGCTTAAACAGCCTCCTGGAGCAGTACTTC. It translates to CASSLNSLLEQYF.

The chain has TRBV4-1 and TRBJ2-1; tentative D call: TRBD2 (5 bases). The germline CDR1 and CDR2 sequences are MGHRA and YSYEKL. This CDR3 region has 15 residues. Trimming cost V 3 bases and J 8 bases, with 17 bases left between them. CDR3 in DNA: TGCGCCAGCAGCCAGGATAACGGGCTTAGCGATGAGCAGTTCTTC. It is translated as CASSQDNGLSDEQFF.

The J gene is TRBJ2-1, the V gene TRBV4-3, with a tentative D call TRBD1 (5 bases). Germline assignment: CDR1 LGHNA and CDR2 YSLEER. Trimming pared 1 base from V and 4 bases from J, leaving 8 bases between. The CDR3 is 14 amino acids. CDR3 DNA: TGCGCCAGCAGCCAAGTTCAGGGATACAATGAGCAGTTCTTC. Protein sequence: CASSQVQGYNEQFF.

CDR3 DNA sequence: TGCGCCAGCGGGGGGGGGAATCAGCCCCAGCATTTT. Encoded protein: CASGGGNQPQHF. J is TRBJ1-5 and V is TRBV10-2, with D perhaps TRBD1 (5 bases). Trimming removed 8 bases from V and 4 bases from J, with 9 bases in between. CDR1 and CDR2 (germline): WSHSY, SAAADI. The CDR3 spans 12 residues.

The chain employs TRBV7-9 and TRBJ2-7; TRBD2 matches 8 bases. CDR3 length: 15 amino acids. Per the germline V gene, CDR1 is SEHNR and CDR2 is FQNEAQ (reference sequence). The junction had 12 bases not matched to a gene; V was cut back by 5 bases and J by 6 bases. Written as DNA, the CDR3 is TGTGCCAGCAGCCCCTACCAACGGGAGGGCTCCGAGCAGTACTTC. Its translation: CASSPYQREGSEQYF.

V and J are TRBV12-5 and TRBJ2-5; tentative D call: TRBD2 (5 bases). CDR3 size: 13 residues. Germline CDR1 and CDR2: LGHNT and FRNRAP. V lost 6 bases and J 5 bases, leaving 13 bases between the germline ends. The CDR3 protein is CASGGGSDETQYF. The CDR3, as DNA: TGTGCTAGTGGAGGAGGTAGCGATGAGACCCAGTACTTC. Supplemented by reference TRBV12-5 and TRBJ2-5, the full variable domain reads DARVTQTPRHKVTEMGQEVTMRCQPILGHNTVFWYRQTMMQGLELLAYFRNRAPLDDSGMPKDRFSAEMPDATLATLKIQPSEPRDSAVYFCASGGGSDETQYFGPGTRLLVL.

The rearrangement joins TRBV7-2 to TRBJ2-5; 10 bases align to TRBD2. The J call may be wrong; the DNA end is better matched by TRBJ2-7. Germline CDR1 SGHTA, CDR2 FQGNSA. This CDR3 spans 13 amino acids. DNA for the CDR3: TGTGCCAGCAGCCCCTGGACTAGCGGCGAGCAGTACTTC. This sequence encodes CASSPWTSGEQYF.

The CDR3 DNA sequence: TGTGCCAGCAGCGGCAGAGCGGGTGTTAGCAATCAGCCCCAGCATTTT. Translation: CASSGRAGVSNQPQHF. The chain links TRBV7-8 to TRBJ1-5; D call uncertain. The CDR3 loop spans 16 amino acids. The germline CDR1 and CDR2 sequences are SGHVS and FQNEAQ. V was shortened by 5 bases and J by 0 bases, with 14 bases between the two germline ends.

The J gene is TRBJ2-7, the V gene TRBV7-9; D not resolved. The CDR3 loop spans 13 amino acids. Between the trimmed V and J ends, which lost 1 base and 10 bases, there was a span of 14 bases. CDR1 is SEHNR and CDR2 is FQNEAQ in the germline V gene (reference sequence). CDR3 sequence (DNA): TGTGCCAGCAGCTTAGGTCCGGGCTACGGACAGTACTTC. It encodes CASSLGPGYGQYF.

DNA of the CDR3: TGCAGCGTTGAGATCCTCCGGAATGAGCAGTTCTTC. It encodes CSVEILRNEQFF. The chain is built from TRBV29-1 and TRBJ2-1; D gene uncertain. This CDR3 spans 12 amino acids. Germline lookup yields CDR1 SQVTM and CDR2 ANQGSEA. Deletions cut 3 bases from V and 7 bases from J, with 10 bases between.

The rearrangement joins TRBV29-1 to TRBJ2-7; D perhaps matches TRBD2 (6 bases). Germline CDR1 is SQVTM and CDR2 is ANQGSEA. V lost 1 base to trimming and J lost 3 bases, with 19 bases between them. CDR3 size: 16 residues. DNA of the CDR3: TGCAGCGTTGAAGTCCGGGACTTCTCCGCGGGCTACGAGCAGTACTTC. This codes for CSVEVRDFSAGYEQYF.

This chain uses TRBV7-8 with TRBJ2-3; D tentatively reads TRBD1 or TRBD2 (6 bases each). CDR1 and CDR2 from the germline V gene are SGHVS and FQNEAQ. The ends were cut back, 1 base at V and 8 bases at J, with 25 bases in the middle. The CDR3 has 18 residues. CDR3 sequence: CASSLENLGGPGFSTQYF. CDR3 bases: TGTGCCAGCAGCTTAGAAAACCTTGGGGGGCCCGGGTTTAGTACGCAGTATTTT.

This chain joins TRBV30 and TRBJ2-1, with 9 bases that match TRBD2. The V and J ends lost 2 bases and 7 bases, in that order; junction bases with no gene match: 9. Germline-derived CDR1 and CDR2 are GTSNPN and SVGIG (reference sequence). This CDR3 is built from 15 residues. The CDR3 DNA sequence: TGTGCCTGGAGTATTAGCGGGGGTCCCATAAATGAGCAGTTCTTC. Protein sequence: CAWSISGGPINEQFF.

V and J are TRBV29-1 and TRBJ2-2; D is possibly TRBD2 (6 bases). CDR1 is SQVTM, CDR2 ANQGSEA, per germline. V was clipped by 5 bases and J by 8 bases, with 15 bases between them. CDR3 length: 13 amino acids. CDR3 region: CSVWDSITGELFF. The CDR3 DNA is TGCAGCGTTTGGGACTCCATCACTGGGGAGCTGTTTTTT.

This clone has just a few counts. J is TRBJ2-5 and V is TRBV7-6; D call uncertain. This CDR3 comprises 14 residues. V was cut by 2 bases and J by 1 base, with 8 bases left in between. Germline CDR1 SGHVS, CDR2 FNYEAQ. Here the CDR3 reads CASSLTQSQETQYF. CDR3 bases: TGTGCCAGCAGCTTAACGCAAAGCCAAGAGACCCAGTACTTC.

This clone has a single count. The V and J genes are TRBV2 and TRBJ2-3; 13 positions match TRBD2. Losses at the gene ends were 4 bases for V and 4 bases for J; bases not matched to a gene: 5. The CDR3 runs to 16 residues. Germline V gene lookup returns CDR1 SNHLY and CDR2 FYNNEI. The CDR3 nucleotides read TGTGCCAGCAGTGCCCCGGGACTAGCGGGGCCAGATACGCAGTATTTT. This codes for CASSAPGLAGPDTQYF.

The V and J genes are TRBV29-1 and TRBJ2-1, with 8 bases that match TRBD1. The length of the CDR3 is 11 residues. Germline V CDR1 and CDR2: SQVTM, ANQGSEA. V trimming: 6 bases; J trimming: 9 bases; junction bases outside the gene matches: 4. DNA of the CDR3: TGCAGCGTCCCGACAGGGGTTGAGCAGTTCTTC. It encodes CSVPTGVEQFF.

The V and J genes are TRBV19 and TRBJ2-7, with D tentatively TRBD1 (6 bases). V lost 2 bases and J 5 bases, leaving 13 bases between the germline ends. This CDR3 is 14 amino acids long. CDR1 is LNHDA and CDR2 is SQIVND in the germline V gene (reference sequence). The CDR3 DNA is TGTGCCAGTAGTATACAGGGACATGGGGACGAGCAGTACTTC. It encodes CASSIQGHGDEQYF. Using reference TRBV19 and TRBJ2-7 for the parts outside the CDR3, the full variable domain is DGGITQSPKYLFRKEGQNVTLSCEQNLNHDAMYWYRQDPGQGLRLIYYSQIVNDFQKGDIAEGYSVSREKKESFPLTVTSAQKNPTAFYLCASSIQGHGDEQYFGPGTRLTVT.

The chain has TRBV7-9 and TRBJ2-4, with TRBD2 identical over 12 bases. The germline V gene encodes CDR1 SEHNR and CDR2 FQNEAQ (reference sequence). The CDR3 extends over 15 amino acids. J gave up 4 bases and V 4 bases, and 2 bases lay outside the gene matches. In nucleotides, the CDR3 is TGTGCCAGCAGCTCGACTAGCGGGGGTAAAAACATTCAGTACTTC. Translating gives CASSSTSGGKNIQYF.